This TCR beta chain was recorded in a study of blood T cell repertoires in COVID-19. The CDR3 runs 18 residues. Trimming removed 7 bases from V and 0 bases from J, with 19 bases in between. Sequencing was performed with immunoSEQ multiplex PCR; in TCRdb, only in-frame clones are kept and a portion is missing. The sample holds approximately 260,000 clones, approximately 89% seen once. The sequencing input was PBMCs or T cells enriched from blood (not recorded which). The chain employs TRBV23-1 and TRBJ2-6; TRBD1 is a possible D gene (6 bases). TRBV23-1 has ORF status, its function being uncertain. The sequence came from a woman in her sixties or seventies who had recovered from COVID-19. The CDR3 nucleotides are TGCGCCAGCACCCAGACGGACAGCGGATACTCTGGGGCCAACGTCCTGACTTTC. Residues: CASTQTDSGYSGANVLTF.